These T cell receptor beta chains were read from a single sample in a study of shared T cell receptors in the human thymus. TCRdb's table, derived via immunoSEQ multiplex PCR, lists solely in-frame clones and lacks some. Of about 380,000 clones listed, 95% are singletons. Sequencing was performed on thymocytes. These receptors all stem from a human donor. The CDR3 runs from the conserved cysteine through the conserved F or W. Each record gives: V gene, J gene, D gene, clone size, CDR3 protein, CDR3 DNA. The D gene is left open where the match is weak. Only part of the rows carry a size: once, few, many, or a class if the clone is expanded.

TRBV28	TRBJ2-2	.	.	CASSMGGQGTGELFF	TGTGCCAGCAGCATGGGAGGTCAAGGAACCGGGGAGCTGTTTTTT
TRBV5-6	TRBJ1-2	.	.	CASSLMGANYGYTF	TGTGCCAGCAGCTTGATGGGAGCTAACTATGGCTACACCTTC
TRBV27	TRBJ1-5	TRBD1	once	CASSLSRRGLTGSSQPQHF	TGTGCCAGCAGTTTATCGCGCAGGGGGCTTACGGGGTCCTCTCAGCCCCAGCATTTT
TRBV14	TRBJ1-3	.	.	CASRRGGSSGNTIYF	TGTGCCAGCAGACGCGGAGGCAGCTCTGGAAACACCATATATTTT
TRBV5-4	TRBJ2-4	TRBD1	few	CASSYRQGRAKNIQYF	TGTGCCAGCAGCTACCGACAGGGTCGGGCCAAAAACATTCAGTACTTC
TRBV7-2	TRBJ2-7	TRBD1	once	CASSLTGQGASYEQYF	TGTGCCAGCAGCTTAACCGGACAGGGGGCCTCCTACGAGCAGTACTTC
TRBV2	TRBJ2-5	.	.	CASSYDRMKETQYF	TGTGCCAGCAGTTACGACAGAATGAAAGAGACCCAGTACTTC
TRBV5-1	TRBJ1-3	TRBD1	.	CASSPHRGIRGNTIYF	TGCGCCAGCAGCCCACACAGGGGGATAAGGGGAAACACCATATATTTT
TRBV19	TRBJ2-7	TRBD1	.	CASSIDGQVGYEQYF	TGTGCCAGTAGTATAGACGGACAGGTCGGGTACGAGCAGTACTTC
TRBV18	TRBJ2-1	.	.	CASSPCTDEQFF	TGTGCCAGCTCACCGTGTACAGATGAGCAGTTCTTC
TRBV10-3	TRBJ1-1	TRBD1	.	CAISSGGGLAFF	TGTGCCATCAGTTCAGGGGGCGGGTTGGCTTTCTTT
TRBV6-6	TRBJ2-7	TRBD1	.	CASTPGTGRTYEQYF	TGTGCCAGCACTCCTGGGACAGGGCGGACCTACGAGCAGTACTTC
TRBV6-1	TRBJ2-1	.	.	CASRAVYNEQFF	TGTGCCAGCAGGGCTGTTTACAATGAGCAGTTCTTC
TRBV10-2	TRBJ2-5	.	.	CASSDHRFETQYF	TGCGCCAGCAGTGATCACAGGTTCGAGACCCAGTACTTC
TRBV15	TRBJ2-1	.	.	CATSRGPSVLQFF	TGTGCCACCAGCAGAGGTCCTAGCGTGTTACAGTTCTTC
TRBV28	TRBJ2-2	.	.	CASTTRAPKENTGELFF	TGTGCCAGCACCACCCGGGCCCCCAAGGAGAACACCGGGGAGCTGTTTTTT
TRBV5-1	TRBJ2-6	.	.	CASSWGLPRETSGANVLTF	TGCGCCAGCAGCTGGGGACTCCCAAGAGAAACCTCTGGGGCCAACGTCCTGACTTTC
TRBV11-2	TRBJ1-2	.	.	CASSSFLTAKGYTF	TGTGCCAGCAGCTCATTTTTGACAGCCAAGGGCTACACCTTC
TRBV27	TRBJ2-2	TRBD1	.	CASSPQGATNTGELFF	TGTGCCAGCAGTCCCCAGGGGGCGACGAACACCGGGGAGCTGTTTTTT
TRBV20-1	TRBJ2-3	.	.	CSARTHPQYF	TGCAGTGCTAGAACGCACCCGCAGTATTTT
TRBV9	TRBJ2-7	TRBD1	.	CASSAGGPSYEQYF	TGTGCCAGCAGCGCAGGGGGTCCCTCCTACGAGCAGTACTTC
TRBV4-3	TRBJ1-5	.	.	CASSQERRGLLNQPQHF	TGCGCCAGCAGCCAGGAGAGGCGGGGACTACTAAATCAGCCCCAGCATTTT
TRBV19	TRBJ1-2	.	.	CASSIDPMGRPYGYTF	TGTGCCAGTAGTATCGACCCCATGGGGCGCCCCTATGGCTACACCTTC
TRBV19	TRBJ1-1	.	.	CASSMAGAEAFF	TGTGCCAGTAGTATGGCCGGGGCTGAAGCTTTCTTT
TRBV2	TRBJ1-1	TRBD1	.	CASRREGATEAFF	TGTGCCAGCCGGAGGGAGGGGGCCACTGAAGCTTTCTTT
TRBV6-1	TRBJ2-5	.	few	CASRMRKQETQYF	TGTGCCAGCCGGATGCGGAAACAAGAGACCCAGTACTTC
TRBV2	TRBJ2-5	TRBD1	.	CAGQEGQGGETQYF	TGTGCCGGCCAGGAGGGACAGGGAGGAGAGACCCAGTACTTC
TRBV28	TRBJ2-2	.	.	CASLTGYAGELFF	TGTGCCAGCCTTACAGGTTACGCCGGGGAGCTGTTTTTT
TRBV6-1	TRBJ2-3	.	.	CASSVPLWRGPDTQYF	TGTGCCAGCAGTGTCCCCCTATGGCGGGGTCCAGATACGCAGTATTTT
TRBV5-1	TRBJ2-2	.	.	CASSPRRGLNTGELFF	TGCGCCAGCAGCCCCCGTCGAGGACTCAACACCGGGGAGCTGTTTTTT
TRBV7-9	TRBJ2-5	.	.	CASSPDLYQETQYF	TGTGCCAGCAGCCCTGACTTGTACCAAGAGACCCAGTACTTC
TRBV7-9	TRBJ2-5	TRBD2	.	CASSSGTTQETQYF	TGTGCCAGCAGCTCGGGGACTACCCAAGAGACCCAGTACTTC
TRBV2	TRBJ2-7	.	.	CASSVSSGDRTYEQYF	TGTGCCAGCAGTGTAAGTAGCGGGGACAGGACCTACGAGCAGTACTTC
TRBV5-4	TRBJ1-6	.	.	CASSLRAGTSPLHF	TGTGCCAGCAGCTTGAGGGCAGGGACTTCACCCCTCCACTTT
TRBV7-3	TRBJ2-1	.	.	CASSAPVDPAEQFF	TGTGCCAGCAGCGCCCCTGTTGACCCCGCTGAGCAGTTCTTC
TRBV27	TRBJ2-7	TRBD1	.	CASSYDRERIYEQYF	TGTGCCAGCAGTTATGACAGGGAAAGGATCTACGAGCAGTACTTC
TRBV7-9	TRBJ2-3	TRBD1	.	CASSCPRDSDSTDTQYF	TGTGCCAGCAGCTGCCCCCGGGACAGCGATAGCACAGATACGCAGTATTTT
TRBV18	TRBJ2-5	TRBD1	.	CASSPEPGQGGPETQYF	TGTGCCAGCTCACCCGAACCGGGACAGGGTGGTCCGGAGACCCAGTACTTC
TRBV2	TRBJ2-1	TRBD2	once	CASSESGREGRNEQFF	TGTGCCAGCAGTGAATCCGGGCGGGAGGGCCGGAATGAGCAGTTCTTC
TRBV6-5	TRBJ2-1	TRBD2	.	CASSFFRLADLRQFF	TGTGCCAGCAGTTTCTTCCGACTAGCGGACCTTAGGCAGTTCTTC
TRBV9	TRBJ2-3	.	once	CASSPGGWDTQYF	TGTGCCAGCAGCCCAGGGGGGTGGGATACGCAGTATTTT
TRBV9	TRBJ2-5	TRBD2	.	CASSVGGTTFSYQETQYF	TGTGCCAGCAGCGTAGGCGGGACTACCTTTTCGTACCAAGAGACCCAGTACTTC
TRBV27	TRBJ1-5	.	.	CASSLSGREEDQPQHF	TGTGCCAGCAGTTTATCTGGCAGGGAGGAAGATCAGCCCCAGCATTTT
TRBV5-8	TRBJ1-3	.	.	CASSFPQVPSGNTIYF	TGTGCCAGCAGCTTTCCGCAGGTGCCCTCTGGAAACACCATATATTTT
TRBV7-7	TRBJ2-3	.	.	CASSPGLGSPTYTQYF	TGTGCCAGCAGCCCAGGTTTGGGCTCCCCAACCTATACGCAGTATTTT
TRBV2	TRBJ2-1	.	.	CASTPPPRTPYNEQFF	TGTGCCAGCACCCCCCCACCCAGGACACCATACAATGAGCAGTTCTTC
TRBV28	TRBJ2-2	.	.	CASSPSQKNTGELFF	TGTGCCAGCAGTCCTAGCCAGAAGAACACCGGGGAGCTGTTTTTT
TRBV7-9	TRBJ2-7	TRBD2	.	CASSLPGAATSGLYEQYF	TGTGCCAGCAGCTTACCCGGGGCGGCGACTAGCGGCCTCTACGAGCAGTACTTC
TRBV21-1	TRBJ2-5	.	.	CASSKEVGLREETQYF	TGTGCCAGCAGCAAAGAAGTAGGTCTTAGAGAAGAGACCCAGTACTTC
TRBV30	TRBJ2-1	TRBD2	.	CAWREKGLAGNEQFF	TGTGCCTGGAGGGAGAAAGGACTAGCGGGAAATGAGCAGTTCTTC
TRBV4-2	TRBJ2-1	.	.	CASSQVDLLYNEQFF	TGTGCCAGCAGCCAGGTAGACTTACTCTACAATGAGCAGTTCTTC
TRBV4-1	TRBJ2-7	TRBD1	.	CASSRVGTGTYEQYF	TGCGCCAGCAGCCGAGTTGGGACAGGGACCTACGAGCAGTACTTC
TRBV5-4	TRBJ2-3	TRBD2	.	CASSCLRTGTSGTDTQYF	TGTGCCAGCAGCTGTCTTCGCACCGGGACTAGCGGGACAGATACGCAGTATTTT
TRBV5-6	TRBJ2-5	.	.	CASSLRGNPGTEQETQYF	TGTGCCAGCAGCTTGAGAGGGAACCCAGGGACGGAGCAAGAGACCCAGTACTTC